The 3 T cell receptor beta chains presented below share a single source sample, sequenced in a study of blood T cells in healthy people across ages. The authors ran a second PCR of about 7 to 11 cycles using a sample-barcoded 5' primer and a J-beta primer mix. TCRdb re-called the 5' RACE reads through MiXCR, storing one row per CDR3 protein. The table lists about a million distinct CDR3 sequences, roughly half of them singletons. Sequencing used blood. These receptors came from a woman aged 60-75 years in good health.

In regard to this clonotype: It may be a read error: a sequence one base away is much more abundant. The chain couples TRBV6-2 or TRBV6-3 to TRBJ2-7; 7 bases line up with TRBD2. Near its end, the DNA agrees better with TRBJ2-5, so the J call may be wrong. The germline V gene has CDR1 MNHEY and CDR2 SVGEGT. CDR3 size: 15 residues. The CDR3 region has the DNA TGTGCCAGCAGTTACCGGGGGGAACTACAGGAGACCCAGTACTTC. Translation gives CASSYRGELQETQYF.

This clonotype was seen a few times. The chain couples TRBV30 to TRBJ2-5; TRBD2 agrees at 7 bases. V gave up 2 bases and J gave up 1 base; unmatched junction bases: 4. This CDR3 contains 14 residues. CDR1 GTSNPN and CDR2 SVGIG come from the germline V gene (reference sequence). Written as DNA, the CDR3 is TGTGCCTGGAGTATAGCGGGTGCCCAAGAGACCCAGTACTTC. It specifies CAWSIAGAQETQYF.

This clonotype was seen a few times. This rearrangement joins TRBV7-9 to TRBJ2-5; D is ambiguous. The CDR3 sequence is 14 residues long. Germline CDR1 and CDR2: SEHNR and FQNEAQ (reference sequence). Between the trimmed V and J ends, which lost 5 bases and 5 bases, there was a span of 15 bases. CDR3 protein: CASSANLNRETQYF. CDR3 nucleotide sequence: TGTGCCAGCAGCGCAAACCTGAACCGGGAGACCCAGTACTTC.